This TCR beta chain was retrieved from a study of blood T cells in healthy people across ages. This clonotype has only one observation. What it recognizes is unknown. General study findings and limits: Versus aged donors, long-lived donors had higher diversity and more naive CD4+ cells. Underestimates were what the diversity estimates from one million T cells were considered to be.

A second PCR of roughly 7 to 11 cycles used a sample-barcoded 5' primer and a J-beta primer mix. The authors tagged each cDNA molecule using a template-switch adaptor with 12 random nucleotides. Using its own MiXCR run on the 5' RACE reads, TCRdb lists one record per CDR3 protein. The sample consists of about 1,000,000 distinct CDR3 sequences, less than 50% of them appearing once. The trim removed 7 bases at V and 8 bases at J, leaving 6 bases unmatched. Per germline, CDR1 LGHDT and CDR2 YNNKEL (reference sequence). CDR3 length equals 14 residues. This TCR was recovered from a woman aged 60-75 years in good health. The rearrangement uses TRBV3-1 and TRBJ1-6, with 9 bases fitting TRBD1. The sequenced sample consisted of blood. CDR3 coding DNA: TGTGCCAGCACCCGCGGACAGGGGTATTCACCCCTCCACTTT. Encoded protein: CASTRGQGYSPLHF.